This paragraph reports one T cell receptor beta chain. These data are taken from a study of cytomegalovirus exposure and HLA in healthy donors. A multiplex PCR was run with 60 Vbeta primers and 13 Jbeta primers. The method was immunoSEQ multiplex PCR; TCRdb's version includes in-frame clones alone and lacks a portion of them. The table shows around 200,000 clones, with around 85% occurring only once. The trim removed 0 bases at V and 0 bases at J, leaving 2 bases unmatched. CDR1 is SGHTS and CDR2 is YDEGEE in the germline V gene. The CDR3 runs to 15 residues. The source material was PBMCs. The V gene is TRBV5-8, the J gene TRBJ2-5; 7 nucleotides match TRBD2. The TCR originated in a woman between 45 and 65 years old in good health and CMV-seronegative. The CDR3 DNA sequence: TGTGCCAGCAGCTTGGCTAGCGGCTACCAAGAGACCCAGTACTTC. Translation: CASSLASGYQETQYF.